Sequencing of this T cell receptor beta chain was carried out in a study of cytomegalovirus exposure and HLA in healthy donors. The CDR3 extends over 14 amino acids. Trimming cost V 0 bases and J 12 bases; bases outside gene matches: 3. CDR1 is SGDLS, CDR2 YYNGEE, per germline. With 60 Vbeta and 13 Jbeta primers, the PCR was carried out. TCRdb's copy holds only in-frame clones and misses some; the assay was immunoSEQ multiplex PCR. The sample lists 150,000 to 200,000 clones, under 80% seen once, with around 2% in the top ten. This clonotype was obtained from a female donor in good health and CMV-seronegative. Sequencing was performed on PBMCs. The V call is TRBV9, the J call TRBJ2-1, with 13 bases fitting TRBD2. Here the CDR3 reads CASSVAGTSGVQFF. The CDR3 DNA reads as TGTGCCAGCAGCGTAGCCGGGACTAGCGGGGTGCAGTTCTTC.